A selection of T cell receptor beta chains follows, all from one sample in a study of T cells in localized non-small cell lung cancer. Repertoires were generated with immunoSEQ multiplex PCR, while TCRdb's copy carries only in-frame clones and drops some. The sample shows 3,500 to 4,000 clones, around 30% of them seen only once. The sequencing used lung tumor tissue, collected before any cancer treatment. These receptors all come from a man aged 35-69 years with stage I lung adenocarcinoma. CDR3s include the opening cysteine and the closing phenylalanine or tryptophan. The order of the fields is V gene, J gene, CDR3 protein.

V: TRBV30; J: TRBJ1-5; CDR3: CAWSRIQGSNQPQHF
V: TRBV6-8; J: TRBJ2-7; CDR3: CASSLGQGDEQYF
V: TRBV7-2; J: TRBJ1-2; CDR3: CASSQDDGPNYGYTF
V: TRBV11-3; J: TRBJ2-5; CDR3: CASSLALAGSQETQYF
V: TRBV28; J: TRBJ2-5; CDR3: CASSLDRGRVQETQYF
V: TRBV6-8; J: TRBJ2-7; CDR3: CASSTGGGYEQYF
V: TRBV15; J: TRBJ2-5; CDR3: CATSRELGQETQYF
V: TRBV19; J: TRBJ2-7; CDR3: CASSIAGDEQYF
V: TRBV11-3; J: TRBJ2-1; CDR3: CASSLRPSGGSYNEQFF
V: TRBV29-1; J: TRBJ2-1; CDR3: CSVVSGAAVDKQFF
V: TRBV9; J: TRBJ2-3; CDR3: CASSPRAGLAYTDTQYF
V: TRBV28; J: TRBJ1-1; CDR3: CASSPPRTGQGAGNTEAFF
V: TRBV30; J: TRBJ2-1; CDR3: CAQTPLVQVGNEQFF
V: TRBV19; J: TRBJ2-7; CDR3: CASRPGAGGSYEQYF
V: TRBV5-1; J: TRBJ2-3; CDR3: CASSSERSTDTQYF
V: TRBV7-6; J: TRBJ2-3; CDR3: CASSRGLAGASPDTQYF
V: TRBV6-8; J: TRBJ2-7; CDR3: CASSRTSGYEQYF
V: TRBV18; J: TRBJ2-1; CDR3: CASSQLSGATPDNEQFF
V: TRBV6-8; J: TRBJ2-1; CDR3: CASSYGGGNNEQFF
V: TRBV12-5; J: TRBJ2-1; CDR3: CASTEPGALNEQFF
V: TRBV5-1; J: TRBJ1-3; CDR3: CASSLEGSPGNTIYF
V: TRBV18; J: TRBJ1-2; CDR3: CASSPWPGEDYGYTF
V: TRBV6-8; J: TRBJ2-7; CDR3: CASRQNPSYEQYF
V: TRBV6-8; J: TRBJ2-5; CDR3: CASSRDSFQETQYF
V: TRBV6-8; J: TRBJ2-2; CDR3: CASGPGQGARLGTGELFF
V: TRBV23-1; J: TRBJ1-1; CDR3: CASSLGLNTEAFF
V: TRBV18; J: TRBJ1-1; CDR3: CASSPLPEEAFF
V: TRBV15; J: TRBJ2-6; CDR3: CATSTASSGANVLTF
V: TRBV6-8; J: TRBJ1-6; CDR3: CASSYSISSPLHF
V: TRBV9; J: TRBJ1-1; CDR3: CASSSQGPNTEAFF
V: TRBV11-3; J: TRBJ2-7; CDR3: CASSLFFRDGLSYEQYF
V: TRBV19; J: TRBJ1-1; CDR3: CASRTGVDTEAFF
V: TRBV9; J: TRBJ2-7; CDR3: CASSVGTASSYEQYF
V: TRBV6-4; J: TRBJ1-1; CDR3: CAISEYTEAFF
V: TRBV18; J: TRBJ1-4; CDR3: CASSPDRAEKLFF
V: TRBV6-8; J: TRBJ2-7; CDR3: CASSLPGGYEQYF
V: TRBV10-3; J: TRBJ1-5; CDR3: CAISESASGNQPQHF
V: TRBV6-8; J: TRBJ1-2; CDR3: CASSSERGYGYTF
V: TRBV6-8; J: TRBJ2-7; CDR3: CASSPGTVFYEQYF
V: TRBV12-5; J: TRBJ2-7; CDR3: CASGLIGGATEQYF
V: TRBV6-7; J: TRBJ2-5; CDR3: CASSLGRVRETQYF
V: TRBV11-3; J: TRBJ2-1; CDR3: CASQFSPSSYNEQFF
V: TRBV30; J: TRBJ2-2; CDR3: CAWSPPGELFF
V: TRBV11-3; J: TRBJ2-5; CDR3: CASSLMAGPQETQYF
V: TRBV18; J: TRBJ1-1; CDR3: CASSPYPGQGAMEAFF
V: TRBV23-1; J: TRBJ1-1; CDR3: CASSLATVSEAFF
V: TRBV9; J: TRBJ2-1; CDR3: CASSPSPGNLSEQFF
V: TRBV19; J: TRBJ2-5; CDR3: CASSDGQGWDETQYF
V: TRBV7-2; J: TRBJ1-1; CDR3: CASSAGPGTEAFF
V: TRBV6-8; J: TRBJ1-2; CDR3: CASRLERQGSYGYTF
V: TRBV30; J: TRBJ1-5; CDR3: CAWSGLNQPQHF
V: TRBV19; J: TRBJ1-1; CDR3: CASMEQGSPNTEAFF
V: TRBV9; J: TRBJ2-3; CDR3: CASSPPGGAGGTDTQYF
V: TRBV11-3; J: TRBJ1-1; CDR3: CASSLLGASTEAFF